This entry lists 16 T cell receptor beta chains sequenced from one sample in a study of cytomegalovirus exposure and HLA in healthy donors. PCR involved 60 Vbeta and 13 Jbeta primers. Profiled with immunoSEQ multiplex PCR; TCRdb holds only in-frame clones, not every one. The sample includes 150,000 to 200,000 clones, around 84% of them seen just once. Input material: PBMCs. These receptors came from a woman aged 18-29 years in good health and CMV-seronegative.

The gene calls are TRBV5-1 and TRBJ2-3; D is possibly TRBD1 (5 bases). V gave up 0 bases and J gave up 4 bases, with 9 bases separating them. The CDR3 is made up of 14 amino acids. The germline gives CDR1 SGHRS, CDR2 YFSETQ. The CDR3 sequence: CASSLAVGPDTQYF. For the CDR3, the DNA is TGCGCCAGCAGCTTGGCGGTGGGGCCAGATACGCAGTATTTT.

The V and J genes are TRBV10-3 and TRBJ1-3, with no clear D. Germline V gene lookup returns CDR1 ENHRY and CDR2 SYGVKD. The CDR3 extends over 12 amino acids. V lost 5 bases, J lost 2 bases, and 4 bases lay in between. CDR3 nucleotide sequence: TGTGCCATCAGTCATCCTGGAAACACCATATATTTT. It is translated as CAISHPGNTIYF.

The J gene is TRBJ2-1, the V gene TRBV7-6, with a tentative D call TRBD2 (6 bases). Germline values: CDR1 SGHVS, CDR2 FNYEAQ. The CDR3 is 15 amino acids. With 5 bases removed from V and 3 bases from J, the gap between germline ends came to 14 bases. The CDR3 sequence is CASSQEGEDYNEQFF. In DNA form, the CDR3 reads TGTGCCAGCAGCCAGGAGGGAGAGGACTACAATGAGCAGTTCTTC.

The chain employs TRBV28 and TRBJ1-5; tentatively, D is TRBD1 (5 bases). The CDR3 has 14 residues. The V and J ends lost 4 bases and 2 bases respectively, with 9 bases between them. CDR1 is MDHEN and CDR2 is SYDVKM in the germline V gene. CDR3 amino acids: CASSSPQGNQPQHF. The CDR3 bases are TGTGCCAGCAGTTCCCCACAGGGCAATCAGCCCCAGCATTTT.

The chain joins TRBV5-5 to TRBJ2-1; 9 nucleotides agree with TRBD2. The V and J ends lost 4 bases and 3 bases, in that order; junction bases with no gene match: 8. CDR3 length: 16 amino acids. Looked up from germline, CDR1 is SGHKS and CDR2 is YYEKEE (reference sequence). DNA of the CDR3: TGTGCCAGCAGCCGTAGCGGGAGCCTTCTCTACAATGAGCAGTTCTTC. Translating it yields CASSRSGSLLYNEQFF.

The chain links TRBV21-1 to TRBJ2-5; the table names TRBD1, a call not compared with the DNA. TRBV21-1 counts as a pseudogene. CDR3 length equals 23 residues. CDR3 nucleotide sequence: TGTGCCAGCACCAAAGAGGCACCCCGGACAGGGCTCGAAGGTGATAGCGACCAAGAGACCCAGTACTTC. The encoded protein is CASTKEAPRTGLEGDSDQETQYF.

The chain uses TRBV2 and TRBJ1-2; maybe TRBD1 (5 bases). CDR3 length: 14 residues. From germline, CDR1 is SNHLY and CDR2 FYNNEI. V was trimmed by 6 bases and J by 2 bases, leaving 13 bases between them. For the CDR3, the DNA is TGTGCCAGCAGAGACCCCGGGGGAAACTATGGCTACACCTTC. Protein: CASRDPGGNYGYTF.

With respect to this clone: Additional DNA sequences in this sample encode the identical CDR3. This chain uses TRBV19 with TRBJ2-1; 7 positions agree with TRBD2. In germline, CDR1 is LNHDA, CDR2 SQIVND (reference sequence). The CDR3 loop spans 15 amino acids. Trimming removed 1 base from V and 4 bases from J; junction bases left unmatched: 4. The CDR3 reads CASSIGLAEYNEQFF. The CDR3 DNA is TGTGCCAGTAGTATAGGGCTAGCGGAGTACAATGAGCAGTTCTTC.

The chain combines TRBV6-6 with TRBJ1-5; D might be TRBD1 (6 bases). CDR3 size: 13 residues. Per germline, CDR1 MNHNY and CDR2 SVGAGI (reference sequence). The ends were cut back, 9 bases at V and 3 bases at J, with 12 bases in the middle. CDR3 in amino acids: CASTDSFNQPQHF. CDR3 nucleotide sequence: TGTGCCAGTACGGACAGCTTCAATCAGCCCCAGCATTTT.

This chain joins TRBV5-1 and TRBJ1-4, with D possibly matching TRBD1 (5 bases). The ends were cut back, 6 bases at V and 0 bases at J, with 12 bases in the middle. The CDR3 covers 15 residues. Germline values: CDR1 SGHRS, CDR2 YFSETQ. The CDR3 reads CASTLGGATNEKLFF. CDR3 nucleotide sequence: TGCGCCAGCACCCTCGGGGGGGCAACTAATGAAAAACTGTTTTTT.

Comment on this clone: This same CDR3 is encoded by further DNA sequences in the sample. The rearrangement joins TRBV5-1 to TRBJ2-7, with 10 bases matching TRBD1. The CDR3 loop spans 14 amino acids. Per the germline V gene, CDR1 is SGHRS and CDR2 is YFSETQ. Losses at the gene ends were 0 bases for V and 5 bases for J; bases not matched to a gene: 2. The CDR3 loop reads CASSLGQGANEQYF. The CDR3 DNA reads TGCGCCAGCAGCTTGGGACAGGGGGCGAACGAGCAGTACTTC.

This clone has only a few counts. The chain has TRBV7-9 and TRBJ1-1; D not resolved. The germline CDR1 and CDR2 sequences are SEHNR and FQNEAQ (reference sequence). This CDR3 has 15 amino acids. V lost 0 bases, J lost 0 bases, and 8 bases lay in between. The chain's CDR3 is CASSLAEAMNTEAFF. In nucleotides, the CDR3 is TGTGCCAGCAGCTTAGCGGAGGCTATGAACACTGAAGCTTTCTTT.

This chain uses TRBV7-2 with TRBJ2-2; TRBD2 matches at 9 bases. The V gene end was trimmed by 6 bases and the J gene end by 5 bases; junction bases not matched to a gene: 10. There are 16 residues in the CDR3. Germline V lookup: CDR1 SGHTA, CDR2 FQGNSA. In DNA, the CDR3 is TGTGCCAGCAGGTCCTCTGGGACTAGCTTGACCGGGGAGCTGTTTTTT. Translated: CASRSSGTSLTGELFF.

The rearrangement joins TRBV11-3 to TRBJ2-1, with D unresolved. V dropped 1 base and J dropped 4 bases, with 8 bases sitting between them. CDR1 and CDR2 from the germline V gene are SGHNT and YENEEA. The length of the CDR3 is 14 residues. The CDR3 bases are TGTGCCAGCAGCTTAGCCGCCGGGTACAATGAGCAGTTCTTC. It translates to CASSLAAGYNEQFF.

This chain joins TRBV28 and TRBJ1-6, with 7 positions matching TRBD1. Germline loops: CDR1 MDHEN, CDR2 SYDVKM. The CDR3 has 19 residues. Trimming at V came to 5 bases and at J to 0 bases, leaving 13 bases not matched to a gene. The CDR3 DNA follows: TGTGCCAGCAGTAAAAAGACAGGGATAGGGAGCTCCTATAATTCACCCCTCCACTTT. Translating it yields CASSKKTGIGSSYNSPLHF.

The rearrangement joins TRBV5-1 to TRBJ1-2; D call uncertain. Trimming took 6 bases from V and 3 from J, leaving 15 bases between them. The CDR3 has 14 residues. Germline V CDR1 and CDR2: SGHRS, YFSETQ. CDR3 region: CASTLEGGYYGYTF. The CDR3 DNA is TGCGCCAGCACCCTGGAGGGAGGATACTATGGCTACACCTTC.